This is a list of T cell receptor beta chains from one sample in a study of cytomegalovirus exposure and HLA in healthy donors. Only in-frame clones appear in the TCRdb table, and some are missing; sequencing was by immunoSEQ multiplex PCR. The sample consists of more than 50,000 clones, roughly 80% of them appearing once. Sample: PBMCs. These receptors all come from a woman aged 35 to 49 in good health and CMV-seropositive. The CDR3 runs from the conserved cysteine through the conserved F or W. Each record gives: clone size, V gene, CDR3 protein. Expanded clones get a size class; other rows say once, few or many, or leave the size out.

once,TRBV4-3,CASSRGLDTDTQYF
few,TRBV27,CASRDRESQEAFF
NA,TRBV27,CASSLFQGPYEQYF
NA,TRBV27,CASQGRTTYEQYF
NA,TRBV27,CASSLTTRGTDTQYF
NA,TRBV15,CATSRVRGQVYQPQHF
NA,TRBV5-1,CASSLGIGGVRSLVYNEQFF
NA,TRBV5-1,CASSLGTGSVESQGYGYTF
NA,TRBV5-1,CASSSSSPADSPLHF
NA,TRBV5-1,CASATSGGADTQYF
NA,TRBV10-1,CASSAGQGGYEQYF
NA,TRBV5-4,CASSPDPGGDQPQHF
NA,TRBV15,CATSSPQGTQPQHF
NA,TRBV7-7,CASSLGPGSTDTQYF
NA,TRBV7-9,CASSFNSGGREFF
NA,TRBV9,CASSLPGQPYNEQFF
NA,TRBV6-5,CASRGMAGEQFF
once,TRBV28,CASRSSGQMHYEQYF
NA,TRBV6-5,CASSYGWATEAFF
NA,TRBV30,CAWSKQSYEQYF
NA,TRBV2,CAKGETGNTGELFF
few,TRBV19,CASTDRGNYGYTF
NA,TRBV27,CASSVRGILYEQYF
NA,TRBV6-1,CASSQKRISTDTQYF
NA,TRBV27,CASSLQGQSGNTIYF
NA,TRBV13,CASSSTENTEAFF
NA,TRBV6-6,CASSSFNEKLFF
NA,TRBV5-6,CASSPDRGRGSYEQYF
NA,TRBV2,CASGGPGGITGELFF
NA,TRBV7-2,CASSLYGPGGGNSPLHF
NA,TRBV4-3,CASSQVFQGSYEQYF
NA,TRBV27,CASRPHDRDTEAFF
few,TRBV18,CASSPSGTGYEQYF
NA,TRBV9,CASSPRGSYTEAFF
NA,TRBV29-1,CSAGVGQGAGGYTF
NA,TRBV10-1,CASSESGLGQDEQYF
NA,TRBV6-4,CASSPGTGGTGELFF
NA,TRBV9,CASSARDRDTDTQYF
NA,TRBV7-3,CASSLRDGGNYEQYF
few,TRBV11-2,CASSFAGAGTGELFF
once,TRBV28,CASSQTGIYGYTF
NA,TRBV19,CASSWTGGSNQPQHF
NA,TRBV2,CASSEMRRGAGEQYF
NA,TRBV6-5,CASSYSEGGMVTEAFF
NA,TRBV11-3,CASSLGSGGEQFF
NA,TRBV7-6,CASSLEGAGELFF
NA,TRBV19,CASSIEVAGRVADTQYF
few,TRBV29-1,CSVGGTGSGEQYF
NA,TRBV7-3,CASSLNGGPSYEQYF
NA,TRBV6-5,CASSPPGTGFYEQYF
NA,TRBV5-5,CASSLSGGYNSPLHF
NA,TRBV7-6,CASSSEGGAGEKLFF
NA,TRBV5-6,CASSLSGTYGYTF
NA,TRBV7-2,CASSSTPEAVQYF
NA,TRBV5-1,CASSDERKSSYNEQFF
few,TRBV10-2,CASSRPPSGTAQETQYF
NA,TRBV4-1,CASSQMTGGSPLFF